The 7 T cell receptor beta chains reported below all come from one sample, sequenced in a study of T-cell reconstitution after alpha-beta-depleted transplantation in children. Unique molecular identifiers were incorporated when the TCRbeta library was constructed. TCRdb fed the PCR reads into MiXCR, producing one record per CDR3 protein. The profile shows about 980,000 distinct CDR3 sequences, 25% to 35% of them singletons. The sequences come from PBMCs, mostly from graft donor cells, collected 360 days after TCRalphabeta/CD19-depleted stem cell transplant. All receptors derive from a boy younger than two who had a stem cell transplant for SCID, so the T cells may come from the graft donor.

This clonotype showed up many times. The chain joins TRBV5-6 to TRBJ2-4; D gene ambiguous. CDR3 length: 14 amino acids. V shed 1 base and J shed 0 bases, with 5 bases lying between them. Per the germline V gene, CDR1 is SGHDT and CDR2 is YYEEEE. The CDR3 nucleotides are TGTGCCAGCAGCTTGAGACTAGCCAAAAACATTCAGTACTTC. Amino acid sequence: CASSLRLAKNIQYF.

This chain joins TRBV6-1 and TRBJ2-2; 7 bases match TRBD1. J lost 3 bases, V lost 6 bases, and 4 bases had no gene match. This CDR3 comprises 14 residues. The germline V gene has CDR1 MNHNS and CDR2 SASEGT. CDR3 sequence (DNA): TGTGCCAGCAGCCACAGGGGCTACACCGGGGAGCTGTTTTTT. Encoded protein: CASSHRGYTGELFF.

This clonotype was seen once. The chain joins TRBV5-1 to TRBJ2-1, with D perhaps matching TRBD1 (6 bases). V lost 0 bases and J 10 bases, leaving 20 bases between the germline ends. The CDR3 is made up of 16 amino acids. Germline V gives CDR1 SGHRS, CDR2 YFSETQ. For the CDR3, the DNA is TGCGCCAGCAGCTTGGTTGGGCAGGGGATACAAGGAGAGCAGTTCTTC. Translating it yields CASSLVGQGIQGEQFF.

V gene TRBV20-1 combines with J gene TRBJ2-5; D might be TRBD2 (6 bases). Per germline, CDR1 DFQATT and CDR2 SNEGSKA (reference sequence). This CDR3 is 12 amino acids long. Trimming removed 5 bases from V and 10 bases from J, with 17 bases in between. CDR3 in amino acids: CSASLTGVRQYF. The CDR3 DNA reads TGCAGTGCTTCCCTGACGGGGGTACGCCAGTACTTC.

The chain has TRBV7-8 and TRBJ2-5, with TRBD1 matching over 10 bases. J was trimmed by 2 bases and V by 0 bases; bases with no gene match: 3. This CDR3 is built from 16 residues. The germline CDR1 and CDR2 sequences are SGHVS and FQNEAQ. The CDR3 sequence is CASSLATGGGQETQYF. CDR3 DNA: TGTGCCAGCAGCTTAGCGACAGGGGGCGGACAAGAGACCCAGTACTTC. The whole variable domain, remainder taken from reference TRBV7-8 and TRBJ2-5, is GAGVSQSPRYKVAKRGQDVALRCDPISGHVSLFWYQQALGQGPEFLTYFQNEAQLDKSGLPSDRFFAERPEGSVSTLKIQRTQQEDSAVYLCASSLATGGGQETQYFGPGTRLLVL.

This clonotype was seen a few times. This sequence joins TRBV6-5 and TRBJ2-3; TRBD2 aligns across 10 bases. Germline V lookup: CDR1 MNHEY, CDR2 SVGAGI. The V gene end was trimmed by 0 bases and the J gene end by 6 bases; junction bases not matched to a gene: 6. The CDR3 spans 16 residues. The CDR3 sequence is CASSYSSGGARDTQYF. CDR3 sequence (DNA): TGTGCCAGCAGTTACTCGAGCGGGGGGGCCCGGGATACGCAGTATTTT.

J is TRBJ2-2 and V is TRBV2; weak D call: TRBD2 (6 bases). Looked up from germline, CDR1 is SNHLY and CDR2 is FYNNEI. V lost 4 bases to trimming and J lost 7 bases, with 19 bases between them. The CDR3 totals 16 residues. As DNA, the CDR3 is TGTGCCAGCAGTGTGGTAGCGGTCCCGTGGAGCGGGGAGCTGTTTTTT. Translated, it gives CASSVVAVPWSGELFF. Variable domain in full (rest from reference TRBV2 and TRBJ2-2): EPEVTQTPSHQVTQMGQEVILRCVPISNHLYFYWYRQILGQKVEFLVSFYNNEISEKSEIFDDQFSVERPDGSNFTLKIRSTKLEDSAMYFCASSVVAVPWSGELFFGEGSRLTVL.